The source of this T cell receptor beta chain is a study of shared clonotypes between healthy human individuals. Across the whole study: Aged 18 to 49, the donors were a couple of women and three men.

There are 14 residues in the CDR3. Between the trimmed V and J ends, which lost 1 base and 3 bases, there was a span of 10 bases. Germline CDR1 and CDR2: SGHVS and FQNEAQ. Running of the assay took place at deep level. An approximately 210 ng quantity of DNA, 29,000 or so T cell genomes, went into the sorted-subset replicate PCRs. Sequencing was performed with immunoSEQ multiplex PCR; in TCRdb, only in-frame clones are kept and a portion is missing. The sample holds about 520,000 clones; about 96% are singletons and the top ten take approximately 0.067%. The receptor's source is a woman aged 30 to 39 in good health. The chain carries TRBV7-8 and TRBJ2-7; a possible D gene is TRBD2 (5 bases). Sequenced: naive CD4+ T cells sorted from blood. Subset of the sample: CD45RA+ positively selected. In DNA form, the CDR3 reads TGTGCCAGCAGCTTAGGGCCGGACTTCTACGAGCAGTACTTC. As protein: CASSLGPDFYEQYF.